This TCR beta chain was recovered during a study of vaccination effects on CD4 cells after COVID-19. Study at large: Two doses of either BNT162b2 or mRNA-1273 were given to each participant. Study results and caveats: The study found marked clonal contraction of infection- and vaccine-induced clones late after vaccination.

With respect to this clone: Its antigen is as yet unknown.

Here immunoSEQ multiplex PCR was the method, and the copy in TCRdb shows in-frame clones only, minus some. Of around 35,000 clones detected, roughly 74% appear once; the ten largest clones hold approximately 2.9%. On day 10 of culture, CD4+ T cells were separated out. Negative nucleocapsid antibody tests before and after vaccination confirmed no previous SARS-CoV-2 infection. Cells had half their medium changed to IL-2 medium on days 3 and 7. V was clipped by 4 bases and J by 2 bases; unmatched bases: 8. The CDR3 spans 16 residues. The germline gives CDR1 SGHTA, CDR2 FQGNSA. J is TRBJ1-2 and V is TRBV7-2, with 9 bases identical to TRBD1. The TCR was taken from a human donor who received a COVID-19 vaccine. Sample: CD4+ T cells from PBMCs cultured without peptide, taken before COVID-19 vaccination. CDR3 protein: CASSSQRGTGNYGYTF. CDR3 in DNA: TGTGCCAGCAGCTCCCAGAGGGGGACAGGGAACTATGGCTACACCTTC. Full variable domain (rest looked up from reference TRBV7-2 and TRBJ1-2): GAGVSQSPSNKVTEKGKDVELRCDPISGHTALYWYRQSLGQGLEFLIYFQGNSAPDKSGLPSDRFSAERTGGSVSTLTIQRTQQEDSAVYLCASSSQRGTGNYGYTFGSGTRLTVV.